This TCR beta chain originates from a study of blood T cell repertoires in COVID-19. Study at large: Whether acute or convalescent, the COVID-19 samples came from the United States, Italy and Spain.

In the authors' workflow: How many nucleated cells were present was estimated from reference gene primer amplification. Some clones are missing from TCRdb's copy, which holds only in-frame ones; the method was immunoSEQ multiplex PCR. V and J calls and clone size are copied from that table; D and trimming were computed from the DNA. The data contain around 200,000 clones, less than 90% of them singletons. The J segment lost 4 bases and the V segment lost 3 bases, leaving 4 bases of the junction unmatched. The CDR3 covers 15 residues. Germline assignment: CDR1 SGHNT and CDR2 YYREEE (reference sequence).

The sequenced material came from peripheral blood. This chain connects TRBV5-4 to TRBJ2-2; 9 nucleotides align to TRBD1. This TCR derives from a woman of 80 years or more with active or convalescent COVID-19. The CDR3 nucleotides read TGTGCCAGCAGCTCGGCGACAGGGGGCACCGGGGAGCTGTTTTTT. Protein sequence: CASSSATGGTGELFF.